This T cell receptor beta chain was observed in a study of radiotherapy plus CTLA-4 blockade in lung cancer. On the study more broadly: Among enrolled patients, about 18% responded and 30% to 40% achieved disease control.

Study results and limitations: According to reports, early shifts in blood T cell clones, alongside interferon-beta, forecast response most accurately.

After removal of 3 bases from V and 5 bases from J, the junction contained 19 bases not matched to a gene. This CDR3 spans 19 amino acids. Germline values: CDR1 SGHVS, CDR2 FQNEAQ. The assay was immunoSEQ multiplex PCR, and TCRdb's table has in-frame clones only and misses some. The data contain about 45,000 clones, 70% to 75% of them singletons. Concerning this clone: As yet, its antigen is unknown.

The V gene is TRBV7-8, the J gene TRBJ2-3, with 8 bases lining up with TRBD2. Sequenced material: peripheral blood, taken from a patient treated with radiotherapy plus ipilimumab. This receptor was identified in a human donor with non-small cell lung cancer who had a complete response to radiotherapy plus ipilimumab. This chain's CDR3 is CASSFPWGTMSGSRDTQYF. In nucleotides, the CDR3 is TGTGCCAGCAGCTTCCCTTGGGGTACTATGAGCGGGAGTAGAGATACGCAGTATTTT.